This passage covers 17 T cell receptor beta chains from one sample sequenced in a study of blood T cell repertoires in COVID-19. The protocol was immunoSEQ multiplex PCR, while the TCRdb copy is restricted to in-frame clones and leaves out a portion. The sample has more than 150,000 clones; about 85% are singletons. Sequencing was performed on peripheral blood. Receptors originate from a woman between 70 and 85 years old with acute or convalescent COVID-19.

The chain employs TRBV5-1 and TRBJ2-1; 11 bases fit TRBD2. The V segment lost 2 bases and the J segment 7 bases; nucleotides outside the gene matches: 8. This CDR3 has 16 residues. Germline CDR1 SGHRS, CDR2 YFSETQ. The CDR3 nucleotides read TGCGCCAGCAGCTTTCCTGGGACTAGCGGAACGAATGAGCAGTTCTTC. Amino acids: CASSFPGTSGTNEQFF.

This chain uses TRBV6-2 or TRBV6-3 with TRBJ1-5; D is unresolved. Germline V gene sequence: CDR1 MNHEY, CDR2 SVGEGT. The CDR3 is 16 residues long. Trimming took off 2 bases at V and 0 bases at J, with 11 bases between the two ends. The CDR3, as DNA: TGTGCCAGCAGTTACGCGGGCGTAAATAGCAATCAGCCCCAGCATTTT. Its translation: CASSYAGVNSNQPQHF.

J is TRBJ2-7 and V is TRBV7-9, with 9 bases matching TRBD2. The junction had 9 bases not matched to a gene; V was cut back by 5 bases and J by 4 bases. The CDR3 is 15 residues long. CDR1 and CDR2 from the germline V gene are SEHNR and FQNEAQ (reference sequence). CDR3 protein: CASSPPGLAIYEQYF. CDR3 coding DNA: TGTGCCAGCAGCCCACCGGGACTAGCTATATACGAGCAGTACTTC.

The rearrangement uses TRBV7-9 and TRBJ2-1; 11 nucleotides line up with TRBD1. The germline V gene encodes CDR1 SEHNR and CDR2 FQNEAQ (reference sequence). The CDR3 totals 15 residues. V shed 5 bases and J 6 bases; nucleotides not matched to a gene: 6. CDR3 DNA: TGTGCCAGCAGCCCTGGGACAGGGGGATTCAATGAGCAGTTCTTC. Its protein is CASSPGTGGFNEQFF.

The chain couples TRBV5-6 to TRBJ2-3, with 8 positions matching TRBD2. Per germline, CDR1 SGHDT and CDR2 YYEEEE. The CDR3 totals 14 residues. The junction had 4 bases not matched to a gene; V was cut back by 7 bases and J by 0 bases. CDR3 in amino acids: CASERGLSTDTQYF. In DNA, the CDR3 is TGTGCCAGCGAGCGGGGGCTAAGCACAGATACGCAGTATTTT.

The chain carries TRBV11-2 and TRBJ1-6, with TRBD1 matching over 8 bases. This CDR3 has 14 residues. Trimming took 4 bases from V and 8 from J; bases not matched to a gene: 4. Per germline, CDR1 SGHAT and CDR2 FQNNGV. The CDR3 sequence is CASSSTGDHSPLHF. The CDR3 bases are TGTGCCAGCAGCTCGACAGGGGACCATTCACCCCTCCACTTT. Based on the CDR3 plus reference TRBV11-2 and TRBJ1-6, the full variable domain is EAGVAQSPRYKIIEKRQSVAFWCNPISGHATLYWYQQILGQGPKLLIQFQNNGVVDDSQLPKDRFSAERLKGVDSTLKIQPAKLEDSAVYLCASSSTGDHSPLHFGNGTRLTVT.

The chain has TRBV7-2 and TRBJ1-4; 8 positions match TRBD1. Germline V lookup: CDR1 SGHTA, CDR2 FQGNSA. The length of the CDR3 is 14 residues. Trimming removed 5 bases from V and 8 bases from J; junction bases left unmatched: 7. This CDR3 reads CASSRDRGGEKLFF. DNA for the CDR3: TGTGCCAGCAGCCGCGACAGGGGAGGGGAAAAACTGTTTTTT.

This clone was observed a single time. The chain is built from TRBV6-6 and TRBJ1-5; 7 bases match TRBD1. The ends lost 4 bases at V and 9 bases at J; junction bases unmatched: 6. From germline, CDR1 is MNHNY and CDR2 SVGAGI (reference sequence). This CDR3 region has 13 residues. DNA for the CDR3: TGTGCCAGCAGTTTTGACAGGGCCGGGCCCCAGCATTTT. Translation gives CASSFDRAGPQHF.

The V and J genes are TRBV7-2 and TRBJ2-3, with 13 bases matching TRBD2. CDR3 size: 18 residues. CDR1 and CDR2 (germline): SGHTA, FQGNSA. The J segment lost 6 bases and the V segment lost 5 bases, leaving 14 bases of the junction unmatched. The CDR3 sequence is CASSRVLAGGVSRDTQYF. In nucleotides, the CDR3 is TGTGCCAGCAGCCGTGTACTAGCGGGGGGGGTTAGCCGGGATACGCAGTATTTT.

The chain is built from TRBV4-2 and TRBJ2-4; no firm D call. From germline, CDR1 is LGHNA and CDR2 YNFKEQ. This CDR3 has 14 residues. The V end was cut by 0 bases, the J end by 3 bases, with 6 bases between. The chain's CDR3 is CASSQDISKNIQYF. Written as DNA, the CDR3 is TGTGCCAGCAGCCAAGATATCAGCAAAAACATTCAGTACTTC.

V and J are TRBV3-1 (or the pseudogene TRBV3-2) and TRBJ2-1; 13 nucleotides align to TRBD2. In germline, CDR1 is LGHDT, CDR2 YNNKEL (reference sequence). Trimming at V came to 5 bases and at J to 9 bases, leaving 7 bases not matched to a gene. The CDR3 length is 15 residues. DNA for the CDR3: TGTGCCAGCAGCGCACTAGCGGGGGGGCCTATTGAGCAGTTCTTC. Amino acids: CASSALAGGPIEQFF.

V and J are TRBV6-5 and TRBJ2-2, with 12 bases lining up with TRBD2. Germline assignment: CDR1 MNHEY and CDR2 SVGAGI. The CDR3 runs 15 residues. With 8 bases clipped from V and 6 bases from J, the junction kept 7 bases outside the gene matches. This CDR3 is CASGQSSGGAGELFF. The CDR3 DNA sequence: TGTGCCAGCGGACAGTCTAGCGGGGGGGCCGGGGAGCTGTTTTTT.

This clone was seen just once. V and J are TRBV19 and TRBJ2-3; 10 bases align to TRBD1. The J segment lost 4 bases and the V segment lost 5 bases, leaving 6 bases of the junction unmatched. The CDR3 contains 15 residues. Germline V gene sequence: CDR1 LNHDA, CDR2 SQIVND (reference sequence). The CDR3 nucleotides read TGTGCCAGTAGTCCCCGGGACAGGGGTCCAGATACGCAGTATTTT. This gives the protein CASSPRDRGPDTQYF.

The J gene is TRBJ1-6, the V gene TRBV19, with TRBD1 as a possible D gene (6 bases). V was pared by 0 bases and J by 7 bases, with 16 bases between. Per the germline V gene, CDR1 is LNHDA and CDR2 is SQIVND (reference sequence). The CDR3 contains 17 residues. The CDR3 region has the DNA TGTGCCAGTAGTATAGATCTGCGGGGGGCGACGAATTCACCCCTCCACTTT. Protein product: CASSIDLRGATNSPLHF.

This chain uses TRBV7-2 with TRBJ1-3, with 7 bases aligning to TRBD1. Germline lookup yields CDR1 SGHTA and CDR2 FQGNSA. V lost 1 base to trimming and J lost 0 bases; unmatched junction nucleotides: 6. The CDR3 consists of 17 residues. CDR3 nucleotide sequence: TGTGCCAGCAGCTTAGGAGCCCAGGGGGGCTCTGGAAACACCATATATTTT. This encodes CASSLGAQGGSGNTIYF.

The chain has TRBV6-6 and TRBJ1-1, with 7 bases aligning to TRBD1. V gave up 2 bases and J gave up 0 bases; unmatched junction bases: 6. Germline loops: CDR1 MNHNY, CDR2 SVGAGI (reference sequence). This CDR3 has 16 amino acids. For the CDR3, the DNA is TGTGCCAGCAGTTACCCCCCGGGACAGCTGAACACTGAAGCTTTCTTT. The encoded protein is CASSYPPGQLNTEAFF.

The rearrangement links TRBV18 to TRBJ1-5; 7 bases agree with TRBD1. J was trimmed by 4 bases and V by 3 bases; bases with no gene match: 6. Germline loops: CDR1 KGHSH, CDR2 LQKENI. The CDR3 has 15 amino acids. CDR3 in DNA: TGTGCCAGCTCACCGCCCGGGACAGCTAATCAGCCCCAGCATTTT. Translated, it gives CASSPPGTANQPQHF.